These T cell receptor beta chains were read from a single sample in a study of blood T cell repertoires in COVID-19. Assay: immunoSEQ multiplex PCR; the TCRdb copy retains only in-frame clones and omits some. The sample lists approximately 200,000 clones, about 82% occurring once. Sequencing was carried out using PBMCs or T cells enriched from blood (not recorded which). Receptor source: a woman aged 25 to 45 who had recovered from COVID-19. Each CDR3 is given with its conserved first and last residue. The order of the fields is D gene, V gene, clone size, J gene, CDR3 protein, CDR3 DNA. D genes are given only for firm matches. For some rows the clone size is stated as once, few or many, or as a class when expanded; others skip it.

d_call: TRBD1; v_call: TRBV10-1; clone_size: -; j_call: TRBJ1-2; cdr3_aa: CASSELWDRSWLTITNYGYTF; cdr3_nt: TGCGCCAGCAGTGAGTTATGGGACAGGTCGTGGCTAACTATTACTAACTATGGCTACACCTTC
d_call: TRBD1; v_call: TRBV18; clone_size: once; j_call: TRBJ1-2; cdr3_aa: CASSADRVRSGYTF; cdr3_nt: TGTGCCAGCTCAGCTGACAGGGTTAGAAGTGGCTACACCTTC
d_call: TRBD1; v_call: TRBV6-1; clone_size: -; j_call: TRBJ1-4; cdr3_aa: CASSDGTGDEKLFF; cdr3_nt: TGTGCCAGCAGTGACGGGACAGGGGATGAAAAACTGTTTTTT
d_call: -; v_call: TRBV6-5; clone_size: -; j_call: TRBJ2-7; cdr3_aa: CASRGRVHYEQYF; cdr3_nt: TGTGCCAGCAGAGGCAGGGTTCACTACGAGCAGTACTTC
d_call: -; v_call: TRBV28; clone_size: few; j_call: TRBJ2-7; cdr3_aa: CASSLLGNYEQYF; cdr3_nt: TGTGCCAGCAGTTTATTGGGCAACTACGAGCAGTACTTC
d_call: -; v_call: TRBV21-1; clone_size: -; j_call: TRBJ2-7; cdr3_aa: CASRGRTGLYEQYF; cdr3_nt: TGTGCCAGCAGAGGGCGGACAGGACTCTACGAGCAGTACTTC
d_call: TRBD1; v_call: TRBV5-1; clone_size: -; j_call: TRBJ2-2; cdr3_aa: CASSSGQGETGELFF; cdr3_nt: TGCGCCAGCAGCTCTGGACAGGGGGAGACCGGGGAGCTGTTTTTT
d_call: -; v_call: TRBV29-1; clone_size: -; j_call: TRBJ1-1; cdr3_aa: CSVEDQNRWDTEAFF; cdr3_nt: TGCAGCGTTGAAGATCAGAACAGGTGGGACACTGAAGCTTTCTTT
d_call: TRBD2; v_call: TRBV9; clone_size: -; j_call: TRBJ2-7; cdr3_aa: CASSPGLAGGYEQYF; cdr3_nt: TGTGCCAGCAGCCCGGGACTAGCGGGAGGTTACGAGCAGTACTTC
d_call: -; v_call: TRBV21-1; clone_size: -; j_call: TRBJ2-7; cdr3_aa: CASSEAPGQGASEQYF; cdr3_nt: TGTGCCAGCAGCGAAGCCCCGGGACAGGGGGCTTCCGAGCAGTACTTC
d_call: -; v_call: TRBV3-1/TRBV3-2; clone_size: -; j_call: TRBJ1-2; cdr3_aa: CASSHLRGLTNYGYTF; cdr3_nt: TGTGCCAGCAGCCACCTCAGGGGCCTTACTAACTATGGCTACACCTTC
d_call: TRBD1; v_call: TRBV28; clone_size: -; j_call: TRBJ2-5; cdr3_aa: CASSQTGGEWETQYF; cdr3_nt: TGTGCCAGCAGCCAAACAGGGGGCGAATGGGAGACCCAGTACTTC
d_call: -; v_call: TRBV27; clone_size: -; j_call: TRBJ1-1; cdr3_aa: CASSFYGDTEAFF; cdr3_nt: TGTGCCAGCAGTTTTTACGGGGACACTGAAGCTTTCTTT
d_call: -; v_call: TRBV5-6; clone_size: -; j_call: TRBJ2-2; cdr3_aa: CASSPRLYTGELFF; cdr3_nt: TGTGCCAGCAGCCCCCGACTTTACACCGGGGAGCTGTTTTTT
d_call: TRBD1; v_call: TRBV28; clone_size: once; j_call: TRBJ2-2; cdr3_aa: CASSSGTGGNTGELFF; cdr3_nt: TGTGCCAGCAGTTCAGGGACAGGGGGAAACACCGGGGAGCTGTTTTTT
d_call: -; v_call: TRBV4-2; clone_size: -; j_call: TRBJ1-2; cdr3_aa: CASSQISDRANYGYTF; cdr3_nt: TGTGCCAGCAGCCAAATTTCGGACAGAGCTAACTATGGCTACACCTTC
d_call: -; v_call: TRBV19; clone_size: -; j_call: TRBJ1-1; cdr3_aa: CASSIFLPNQGRNTEAFF; cdr3_nt: TGTGCCAGTAGTATCTTTCTACCCAATCAGGGGAGAAACACTGAAGCTTTCTTT
d_call: -; v_call: TRBV19; clone_size: -; j_call: TRBJ1-2; cdr3_aa: CASRDQGNYGYTF; cdr3_nt: TGTGCCAGTAGAGATCAGGGAAACTATGGCTACACCTTC
d_call: -; v_call: TRBV18; clone_size: -; j_call: TRBJ1-1; cdr3_aa: CASSPLTGPNTEAFF; cdr3_nt: TGTGCCAGCTCGCCATTAACAGGGCCGAACACTGAAGCTTTCTTT
d_call: -; v_call: TRBV28; clone_size: -; j_call: TRBJ2-3; cdr3_aa: CASSSLKRGITDTQYF; cdr3_nt: TGTGCCAGCAGTTCCCTGAAGCGCGGAATCACAGATACGCAGTATTTT
d_call: TRBD2; v_call: TRBV5-1; clone_size: -; j_call: TRBJ2-7; cdr3_aa: CASSPGGWVRGEQYF; cdr3_nt: TGCGCCAGCAGCCCGGGAGGGTGGGTGCGCGGGGAGCAGTACTTC
d_call: -; v_call: TRBV5-1; clone_size: -; j_call: TRBJ1-2; cdr3_aa: CASSLGDRTVTF; cdr3_nt: TGCGCCAGCAGCTTGGGCGACAGGACGGTCACCTTC
d_call: -; v_call: TRBV5-1; clone_size: -; j_call: TRBJ2-7; cdr3_aa: CASSLGGFYEQYF; cdr3_nt: TGCGCCAGCAGCTTGGGGGGCTTTTACGAGCAGTACTTC
d_call: -; v_call: TRBV14; clone_size: -; j_call: TRBJ1-3; cdr3_aa: CASSLMDSFSGNTIYF; cdr3_nt: TGTGCCAGCAGCCTAATGGACAGCTTCTCTGGAAACACCATATATTTT
d_call: TRBD2; v_call: TRBV27; clone_size: -; j_call: TRBJ2-3; cdr3_aa: CASTPGGDTQYF; cdr3_nt: TGTGCCAGCACACCGGGGGGGGATACGCAGTATTTT
d_call: -; v_call: TRBV10-3; clone_size: -; j_call: TRBJ2-1; cdr3_aa: CAISKDTGGYNEQFF; cdr3_nt: TGTGCCATCAGTAAGGACACCGGAGGGTACAATGAGCAGTTCTTC
d_call: -; v_call: TRBV11-2; clone_size: -; j_call: TRBJ1-2; cdr3_aa: CASSLDQDYGYTF; cdr3_nt: TGTGCCAGCAGCTTAGATCAGGACTATGGCTACACCTTC
d_call: TRBD2; v_call: TRBV29-1; clone_size: -; j_call: TRBJ2-5; cdr3_aa: CSVSSGLAGPNQETQYF; cdr3_nt: TGCAGCGTTAGCTCGGGACTAGCGGGCCCGAACCAAGAGACCCAGTACTTC
d_call: -; v_call: TRBV27; clone_size: -; j_call: TRBJ1-2; cdr3_aa: CASRPEARGYGYTF; cdr3_nt: TGTGCCAGCAGACCCGAGGCGAGAGGCTATGGCTACACCTTC
d_call: TRBD1; v_call: TRBV5-1; clone_size: once; j_call: TRBJ2-5; cdr3_aa: CASSLGGQLRVETQYF; cdr3_nt: TGCGCCAGCAGCTTGGGGGGACAGCTGCGCGTTGAGACCCAGTACTTC
d_call: TRBD1; v_call: TRBV3-1/TRBV3-2; clone_size: -; j_call: TRBJ1-3; cdr3_aa: CASSQLRDRGNTIYF; cdr3_nt: TGTGCCAGCAGCCAACTCCGGGACAGGGGAAACACCATATATTTT
d_call: TRBD2; v_call: TRBV27; clone_size: -; j_call: TRBJ2-1; cdr3_aa: CASSWRREDYNEQFF; cdr3_nt: TGTGCCAGCAGTTGGAGGCGGGAGGACTACAATGAGCAGTTCTTC
d_call: -; v_call: TRBV10-2; clone_size: -; j_call: TRBJ1-2; cdr3_aa: CASSPRGIYGYTF; cdr3_nt: TGCGCCAGCAGCCCGCGAGGGATCTATGGCTACACCTTC
d_call: -; v_call: TRBV7-2; clone_size: -; j_call: TRBJ2-7; cdr3_aa: CASSLVSGLATYEQYF; cdr3_nt: TGTGCCAGCAGCCTCGTAAGCGGGTTAGCCACCTACGAGCAGTACTTC
d_call: -; v_call: TRBV7-6; clone_size: -; j_call: TRBJ2-2; cdr3_aa: CASSSYSGELFF; cdr3_nt: TGTGCCAGCAGCTCGTATTCCGGGGAGCTGTTTTTT
d_call: -; v_call: TRBV4-1; clone_size: -; j_call: TRBJ2-2; cdr3_aa: CASSQDVVLIIQAQTNTGELFF; cdr3_nt: TGCGCCAGCAGCCAAGATGTCGTTTTAATAATACAGGCTCAAACGAACACCGGGGAGCTGTTTTTT
d_call: -; v_call: TRBV19; clone_size: -; j_call: TRBJ1-5; cdr3_aa: CASSMEGGQPQHF; cdr3_nt: TGTGCCAGTAGTATGGAGGGTGGTCAGCCCCAGCATTTT
d_call: -; v_call: TRBV19; clone_size: -; j_call: TRBJ1-5; cdr3_aa: CASSSATRGNQPQHF; cdr3_nt: TGTGCCAGTAGTTCCGCGACGCGGGGCAATCAGCCCCAGCATTTT
d_call: -; v_call: TRBV2; clone_size: -; j_call: TRBJ1-4; cdr3_aa: CASRLTGFNEKLFF; cdr3_nt: TGTGCCAGCAGATTAACAGGGTTTAATGAAAAACTGTTTTTT
d_call: -; v_call: TRBV7-9; clone_size: -; j_call: TRBJ1-1; cdr3_aa: CKGEVWNTEAFF; cdr3_nt: TGCAAAGGGGAGGTGTGGAACACTGAAGCTTTCTTT
d_call: TRBD2; v_call: TRBV28; clone_size: -; j_call: TRBJ2-7; cdr3_aa: CASSFLTSGQYEQYF; cdr3_nt: TGTGCCAGCAGTTTCCTGACTAGCGGCCAATACGAGCAGTACTTC
d_call: TRBD1; v_call: TRBV2; clone_size: once; j_call: TRBJ2-7; cdr3_aa: CASRDRVTLYEQYF; cdr3_nt: TGTGCCAGCAGGGACAGGGTGACGCTCTACGAGCAGTACTTC
d_call: TRBD1; v_call: TRBV28; clone_size: -; j_call: TRBJ1-2; cdr3_aa: CASSPGRGPRQGYTF; cdr3_nt: TGTGCCAGCAGCCCCGGCAGGGGGCCCCGCCAGGGCTACACCTTC
d_call: -; v_call: TRBV6-1; clone_size: -; j_call: TRBJ2-7; cdr3_aa: CASSDRGPYEQYF; cdr3_nt: TGTGCCAGCAGTGACAGGGGACCCTACGAGCAGTACTTC
d_call: -; v_call: TRBV2; clone_size: -; j_call: TRBJ2-5; cdr3_aa: CASSVQGMETQYF; cdr3_nt: TGTGCCAGCAGTGTTCAGGGGATGGAGACCCAGTACTTC
d_call: TRBD1; v_call: TRBV18; clone_size: -; j_call: TRBJ1-2; cdr3_aa: CASSAYRGQFSGYTF; cdr3_nt: TGTGCCAGCTCGGCCTACAGGGGGCAGTTTAGTGGCTACACCTTC